These T cell receptor beta chains were read from a single sample in a study of T cell changes during pregnancy in multiple sclerosis. Measured with immunoSEQ multiplex PCR; TCRdb has only the in-frame clones, and not every one. The sample carries over 35,000 clones, 90% recorded once. Sequencing was performed on CD4+ T cells from peripheral blood mononuclear cells, taken in the first trimester of pregnancy. These receptor sequences come from a female donor in good health, enrolled as a control in a pregnancy study. CDR3s include the opening cysteine and the closing phenylalanine or tryptophan. The D gene is left open where the match is weak. A clone size is listed for some rows: how often the clone was seen (once, few, many), or a class if it is expanded.

>-|-|TRBV20-1|TRBJ2-1
TGCAGTGCTAGCAGATACAATGAGCAGTTCTTC
CSASRYNEQFF
>-|TRBD1|TRBV6-5|TRBJ1-3
TGTGCCAGCAGTCCGGACAGGGCCGGAAACACCATATATTTT
CASSPDRAGNTIYF
>-|TRBD2|TRBV2|TRBJ2-1
TGTGCCAGCAGTGAAAGAAGCGGGGGGGCGCATGAGCAGTTCTTC
CASSERSGGAHEQFF
>-|-|TRBV30|TRBJ1-2
TGTGCCTGGAGTCGTCAAGCAGGGGCGGACTATGGCTACACCTTC
CAWSRQAGADYGYTF
>-|-|TRBV4-1|TRBJ1-1
TGCGCCAGCAGCCAAGTTACCCCCGGGGACACTGAAGCTTTCTTT
CASSQVTPGDTEAFF
>-|TRBD1|TRBV6-1|TRBJ1-4
TGTGCCAGCAGTGACCATTCCGGGACAGGGGGAGAAAAACTGTTTTTT
CASSDHSGTGGEKLFF
>-|-|TRBV4-2|TRBJ1-3
TGTGCCAGCAGCCAAGTACGGTACGGGGAGAGCTCTGGAAACACCATATATTTT
CASSQVRYGESSGNTIYF
>-|-|TRBV7-9|TRBJ1-2
TGTGCCACCTGGGTACAGGCGTATGGCTACACCTTC
CATWVQAYGYTF
>-|TRBD1|TRBV7-3|TRBJ1-5
TGTGCCAGCAGCAAGGACAGGCTTCAGCCCCAGCATTTT
CASSKDRLQPQHF
>-|-|TRBV7-9|TRBJ1-2
TGTGCCAGCAGCTTAGTGGGGCCTTATGGCTACACCTTC
CASSLVGPYGYTF
>-|TRBD1|TRBV4-3|TRBJ2-7
TGCGCCAGCAGCCAAGACCGACAGGGGGCAGGCGAGCAGTACTTC
CASSQDRQGAGEQYF
>-|TRBD1|TRBV7-9|TRBJ1-2
TGTGCCAGCAGCTTTTTAGGACAGGCAAGAACCTTC
CASSFLGQARTF
>-|TRBD1|TRBV2|TRBJ1-2
TGTGCCAGTGATGGACAGGGCCTCTATGGCTACACCTTC
CASDGQGLYGYTF
>-|TRBD1|TRBV7-2|TRBJ1-1
TGTGCCAGCAGCTCCAGGGGGGCCATGAACACTGAAGCTTTCTTT
CASSSRGAMNTEAFF
>-|TRBD1|TRBV5-1|TRBJ1-6
TGCGCCAGCAGCTTGGGACAGGGGGCCTCACCCCTCCACTTT
CASSLGQGASPLHF
>-|TRBD1|TRBV11-1|TRBJ2-1
TGTGCCAGCAGCTTAGAGGGACAGCCTTACAATGAGCAGTTCTTC
CASSLEGQPYNEQFF
>-|TRBD1|TRBV28|TRBJ2-5
TGTGCCAGCATCTCAGGGACAGGGTCGTTCGAGACCCAGTACTTC
CASISGTGSFETQYF
>-|-|TRBV7-9|TRBJ2-2
TGTGCCAGCAGGCAAGAGGGGGCCGGGGAGCTGTTTTTT
CASRQEGAGELFF
>once|TRBD1|TRBV13|TRBJ2-7
TGTGCCAGCAGCGGTGGGACAGGTGGGTCTCACGAGCAGTACTTC
CASSGGTGGSHEQYF
>-|-|TRBV6-5|TRBJ2-6
TGTGCCAGCAGTTACTTTTCTATCTCTGGGGCCAACGTCCTGACTTTC
CASSYFSISGANVLTF
>-|-|TRBV4-3|TRBJ1-4
TGCGCCAGCAGCCTCATACAGGGAGATGAAAAACTGTTTTTT
CASSLIQGDEKLFF
>-|-|TRBV5-6|TRBJ2-3
TGTGCCAGCAGCCCACAGGGTTGGGATACGCAGTATTTT
CASSPQGWDTQYF
>-|-|TRBV11-3|TRBJ2-1
TGTGCCAGCAGCTTAAATAGCGTTTACAATGAGCAGTTCTTC
CASSLNSVYNEQFF
>-|TRBD1|TRBV5-1|TRBJ2-2
TGCGCCAGCAGCCCAAGGACAGGAGCGAACACCGGGGAGCTGTTTTTT
CASSPRTGANTGELFF
>-|-|TRBV7-2|TRBJ1-4
TGTGCCAGCAGCTTAGCATTGACAGGTTCTTCTTGGACCCGAAATGAAAAACTGTTTTTT
CASSLALTGSSWTRNEKLFF
>-|TRBD1|TRBV6-6|TRBJ1-5
TGTGCCAGCAGGCCACAGGGGATCAATCAGCCCCAGCATTTT
CASRPQGINQPQHF
>-|-|TRBV25-1|TRBJ2-2
TGTGCCAGCAGTGAGAGCCAGGGGCGGACCGGGGAGCTGTTTTTT
CASSESQGRTGELFF
>-|-|TRBV2|TRBJ1-3
TGTGCCAGCAGGTCCTCAGGGCAACATTTCACTCTCTCTGGAAACACCATATATTTT
CASRSSGQHFTLSGNTIYF
>-|-|TRBV28|TRBJ1-1
TGTGCCAGCAGTCCCGGAGGTATCGGCACTGAAGCTTTCTTT
CASSPGGIGTEAFF
>-|TRBD1|TRBV10-2|TRBJ1-4
TGCGCCAGCAGACGGGACAGGGGGATTAATGAAAAACTGTTTTTT
CASRRDRGINEKLFF
>-|TRBD2|TRBV29-1|TRBJ2-1
TGCAGCGTTGAAGTCCACCCGGGGGGGAACAATGAGCAGTTCTTC
CSVEVHPGGNNEQFF
>-|-|TRBV4-1|TRBJ1-2
TGCGCCAGCAGCCATCCCGGGAGGGGAGGTGGTGGCTACACCTTC
CASSHPGRGGGGYTF
>-|TRBD2|TRBV12-5|TRBJ2-5
TGTGCTAGTGGTCCCGGACTAGCGGGGGAGTTCCAAGAGACCCAGTACTTC
CASGPGLAGEFQETQYF
>-|-|TRBV7-9|TRBJ1-3
TGTGCCAGCAGCTTCGGACAGAGAAACACCATATATTTT
CASSFGQRNTIYF
>-|-|TRBV9|TRBJ2-3
TGTGCCAGCAAGGGAAGCGGGTCTAGCACAGATACGCAGTATTTT
CASKGSGSSTDTQYF
>-|TRBD1|TRBV4-3|TRBJ1-4
TGCGCCAGCAGCCAAGAAAGGCGCGGGACAGGGGCCCGAAATGAAAAACTGTTTTTT
CASSQERRGTGARNEKLFF
>-|-|TRBV5-1|TRBJ2-3
TGCGCCAGCAGCAGGGGGTCTACCCCCCCAGATACGCAGTATTTT
CASSRGSTPPDTQYF
>-|-|TRBV7-8|TRBJ1-3
TGTGCCAGCAGCCAACGAGGGGGTTACTCTGGAAACACCATATATTTT
CASSQRGGYSGNTIYF
>-|TRBD1|TRBV29-1|TRBJ1-2
TGCAGCGTTGTGGGACAGGTTCATGGCTACACCTTC
CSVVGQVHGYTF
>-|TRBD1|TRBV5-1|TRBJ1-2
TGCGCCAGCAGCTTGGGGGACAGAAACCAGTATGGCTACACCTTC
CASSLGDRNQYGYTF